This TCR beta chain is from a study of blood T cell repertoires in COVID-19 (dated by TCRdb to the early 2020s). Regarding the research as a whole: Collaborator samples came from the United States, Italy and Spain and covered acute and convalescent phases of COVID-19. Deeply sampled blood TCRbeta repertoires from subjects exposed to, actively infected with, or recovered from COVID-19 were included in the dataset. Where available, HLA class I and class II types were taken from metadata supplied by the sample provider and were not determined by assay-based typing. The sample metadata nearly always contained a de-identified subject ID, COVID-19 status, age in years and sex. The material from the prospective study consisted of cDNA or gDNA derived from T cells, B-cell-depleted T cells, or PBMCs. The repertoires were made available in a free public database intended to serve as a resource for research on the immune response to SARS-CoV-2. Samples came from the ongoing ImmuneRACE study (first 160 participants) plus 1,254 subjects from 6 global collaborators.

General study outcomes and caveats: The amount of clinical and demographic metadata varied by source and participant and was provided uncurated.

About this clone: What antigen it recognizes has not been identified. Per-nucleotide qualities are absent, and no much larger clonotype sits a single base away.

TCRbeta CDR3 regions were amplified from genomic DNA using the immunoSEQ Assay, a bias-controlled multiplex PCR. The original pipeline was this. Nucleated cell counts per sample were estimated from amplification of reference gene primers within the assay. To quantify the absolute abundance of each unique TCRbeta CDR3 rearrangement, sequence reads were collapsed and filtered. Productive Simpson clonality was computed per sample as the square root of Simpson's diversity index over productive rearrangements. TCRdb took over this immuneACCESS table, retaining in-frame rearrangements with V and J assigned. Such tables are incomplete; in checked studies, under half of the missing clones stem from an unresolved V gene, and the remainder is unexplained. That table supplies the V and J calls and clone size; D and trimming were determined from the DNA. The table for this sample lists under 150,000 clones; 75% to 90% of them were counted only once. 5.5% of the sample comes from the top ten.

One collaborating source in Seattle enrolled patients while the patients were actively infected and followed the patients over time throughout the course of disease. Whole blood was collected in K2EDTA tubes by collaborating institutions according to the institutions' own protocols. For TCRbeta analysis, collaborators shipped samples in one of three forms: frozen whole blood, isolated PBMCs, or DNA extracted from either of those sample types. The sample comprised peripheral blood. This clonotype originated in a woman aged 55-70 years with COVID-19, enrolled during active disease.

The CDR3 region: CSVGSRGGTEAFF. The bases are TGCAGCGTTGGATCCCGGGGTGGCACTGAAGCTTTCTTT. The sequence joins TRBV29-1 to TRBJ1-1, with the D gene too uncertain to name. Trimming removed 4 bases from V and 4 bases from J, leaving 13 bases between the germline ends. Based on the germline V gene, the CDR1 and CDR2 sequences are SQVTM and ANQGSEA. Measured from the cysteine to the phenylalanine, the CDR3 is 13 residues long. Left in the record is the CDR3 DNA by itself, 39 bases read in frame from the first base.